This T cell receptor (beta chain) originates from a study of OX40 agonist ivuxolimab in advanced cancers. Study background: A male proportion of about 80% was recorded, with mean age approximately 64 years and range roughly 23 to 79. Patients achieving partial responses numbered three: one hepatocellular carcinoma case and two cutaneous melanoma cases. Study-wide findings and caveats: Relative to CD4+ cells, CD8+ T cells on average had more expanded clones. Clonal expansion from baseline to week 6 occurred in both CD4+ and CD8+ T cells.

This table comes from immunoSEQ multiplex PCR, and its TCRdb copy is limited to in-frame clones, with some not included. This sample has about 49,000 clones; 85% occur once, and the top ten carry about 20%. The CDR3 is 14 amino acids. Germline loops: CDR1 MGHRA, CDR2 YSYEKL. V lost 1 base, J lost 7 bases, and 11 bases lay in between. About this clone: Its matching antigen is unknown.

The source material was CD4+ or CD8+ T cells sorted from blood, sampled in a trial of the OX40 agonist ivuxolimab. This rearrangement joins TRBV4-1 to TRBJ2-1, with D perhaps matching TRBD2 (7 bases). This TCR derives from an adult with an advanced solid tumor such as melanoma, head and neck, liver or kidney cancer. CDR3 nucleotide sequence: TGCGCCAGCAGCCAAGGGGGGGGCCTAAATGAGCAGTTCTTC. Protein sequence: CASSQGGGLNEQFF.